A selection of T cell receptor beta chains follows, all from one sample in a study of blood T cell repertoires in COVID-19. Sequenced by immunoSEQ multiplex PCR; TCRdb stores in-frame clones only, minus some. The data hold 95,000 to 150,000 clones, with 80% to 90% observed a single time. The sequenced sample consisted of peripheral blood. These receptors were taken from a man aged 65 to 85 with active or convalescent COVID-19. The CDR3 runs from the conserved cysteine through the conserved F or W. A D gene is named only where the DNA matches it firmly. The size field is filled for only some rows; it gives once, few, many or a size class.

length: 16; size: .; D: TRBD2; V: TRBV19; J: TRBJ2-1; DNA: TGTGCCAGTAGTCTCCTGGGGGGGGGCTCCTACAATGAGCAGTTCTTC; CDR3: CASSLLGGGSYNEQFF
length: 14; size: .; D: .; V: TRBV27; J: TRBJ1-5; DNA: TGTGCCAGCAGTTTTGTAGATAGCAATCAGCCCCAGCATTTT; CDR3: CASSFVDSNQPQHF
length: 15; size: .; D: .; V: TRBV27; J: TRBJ1-5; DNA: TGTGCCAGCAGTCCCAGGGAAGGGGTTAATCAGCCCCAGCATTTT; CDR3: CASSPREGVNQPQHF
length: 16; size: .; D: TRBD1; V: TRBV28; J: TRBJ2-7; DNA: TGTGCCAGCAGTCCTCATGGACAGGGGGCTGTTTACGAGCAGTACTTC; CDR3: CASSPHGQGAVYEQYF
length: 15; size: .; D: TRBD2; V: TRBV5-5; J: TRBJ2-7; DNA: TGTGCCAGCAGTCTAGCGGGGACTGCCGGGGGAGAGCAGTACTTC; CDR3: CASSLAGTAGGEQYF
length: 16; size: .; D: .; V: TRBV19; J: TRBJ2-1; DNA: TGTGCCAGTAGTATCTATCCTAGCGGTGCAGGGGATGAGCAGTTCTTC; CDR3: CASSIYPSGAGDEQFF
length: 16; size: .; D: .; V: TRBV15; J: TRBJ1-5; DNA: TGTGCCACCAGCAGACGGGGGGGGACCTTAAATCAGCCCCAGCATTTT; CDR3: CATSRRGGTLNQPQHF
length: 15; size: once; D: TRBD1; V: TRBV29-1; J: TRBJ1-4; DNA: TGCAGCGTTGAAGCCCAAGGACAGGGGACTGAAAAACTGTTTTTT; CDR3: CSVEAQGQGTEKLFF
length: 17; size: .; D: TRBD2; V: TRBV5-1; J: TRBJ2-3; DNA: TGCGCCAGCAGCTCCGGGACTAGCGGGAGTGTGGTAGATACGCAGTATTTT; CDR3: CASSSGTSGSVVDTQYF
length: 13; size: .; D: TRBD2; V: TRBV6-5; J: TRBJ2-1; DNA: TGTGCCAGCAGTAGGGGACTAGCGGGGCATAAGTTCTTC; CDR3: CASSRGLAGHKFF
length: 12; size: .; D: .; V: TRBV14; J: TRBJ2-7; DNA: TGTGCCAGCAGCCGAGGGGGCTACGAGCAGTACTTC; CDR3: CASSRGGYEQYF
length: 17; size: .; D: .; V: TRBV18; J: TRBJ2-3; DNA: TGTGCCAGCTCACCTTACAGGGTGACACCTAGCACAGATACGCAGTATTTT; CDR3: CASSPYRVTPSTDTQYF
length: 15; size: .; D: TRBD1; V: TRBV27; J: TRBJ1-1; DNA: TGTGCCAGCAGTCCGATAGGGACAGGGAACACTGAAGCTTTCTTT; CDR3: CASSPIGTGNTEAFF
length: 16; size: .; D: .; V: TRBV3-1/TRBV3-2; J: TRBJ2-7; DNA: TGTGCCAGCAGCCAGATCGCCGATTCAGGGTCTTTCGAGCAGTACTTC; CDR3: CASSQIADSGSFEQYF
length: 18; size: .; D: TRBD2; V: TRBV2; J: TRBJ2-3; DNA: TGTGCCAGCAAGCAGATGAATTTAGCGGGCATTAGCACAGATACGCAGTATTTT; CDR3: CASKQMNLAGISTDTQYF
length: 15; size: .; D: .; V: TRBV24-1; J: TRBJ2-2; DNA: TGTGCCACCAGTGATCCCCGGTTTGGCACCGGGGAGCTGTTTTTT; CDR3: CATSDPRFGTGELFF
length: 14; size: .; D: TRBD1; V: TRBV7-2; J: TRBJ1-1; DNA: TGTGCCAGCACCCCAGGGGGACTGAACACTGAAGCTTTCTTT; CDR3: CASTPGGLNTEAFF
length: 15; size: once; D: TRBD1; V: TRBV19; J: TRBJ1-4; DNA: TGTGCCAGTAGCTTTGTACAGGGGGCTAATGAAAAACTGTTTTTT; CDR3: CASSFVQGANEKLFF
length: 17; size: .; D: .; V: TRBV3-1/TRBV3-2; J: TRBJ2-2; DNA: TGTGCCAGCAGCCAAGATATAGCAGGGACGAACACCGGGGAGCTGTTTTTT; CDR3: CASSQDIAGTNTGELFF
length: 14; size: .; D: .; V: TRBV7-9; J: TRBJ1-4; DNA: TGTGCCAGCAGCCCACCGGCGGGCGGAGAAAAACTGTTTTTT; CDR3: CASSPPAGGEKLFF
length: 18; size: .; D: TRBD1; V: TRBV11-2; J: TRBJ2-2; DNA: TGTGCCAGCAGCTTAGACGGGACAGGGGATTTGAACACCGGGGAGCTGTTTTTT; CDR3: CASSLDGTGDLNTGELFF
length: 15; size: .; D: TRBD1; V: TRBV7-2; J: TRBJ1-5; DNA: TGTGCCAGCAGCCCTGGGACAGGCAGCAATCAGCCCCAGCATTTT; CDR3: CASSPGTGSNQPQHF